This paragraph covers one T cell receptor beta chain sequence. The target antigen is unknown. CDR1 and CDR2 from the germline V gene are LNHDA and SQIVND (reference sequence). CDR3 length equals 13 residues. The V end lost 3 bases, the J end lost 6 bases, and 8 bases lay between the germline ends. These data come from a study of CD8+ T cells in alopecia areata. Study-wide points: TCR sharing across patients was less clear than in mice, possibly HLA-related.

TCR sequencing used cDNA made by reverse transcription of extracted RNA. The method was immunoSEQ multiplex PCR; TCRdb's version includes in-frame clones alone and lacks a portion of them. The sample has roughly 150,000 clones, around two thirds seen once. The receptor was derived from a human donor in good health. Sample: CD8+ T cells sorted from blood. This chain connects TRBV19 to TRBJ2-2, with no clear D. DNA of the CDR3: TGTGCCAGTAGTATTATAACACCCGGGGAGCTGTTTTTT. Its translation: CASSIITPGELFF.